Included here is one T cell receptor (beta chain) sequence, with context. No antigen is known for it. UMIs and sample barcodes were carried by the TCR alpha and TCR beta cDNA libraries that 5'RACE produced using constant-segment primers. TCRdb used MiXCR to reprocess the 5' RACE reads, holding one entry per CDR3 protein. The table has around 300,000 distinct CDR3 sequences, roughly 13% seen once. The source of the sample is a study of T-cell memory formation after mild COVID-19. Study context: Largely, TCR clusters stayed within a single donor.

The V end lost 0 bases, the J end lost 5 bases, and 14 bases lay between the germline ends. This CDR3 region has 17 residues. Germline CDR1 reads MGHRA; CDR2 reads YSYEKL. Study-wide findings and caveats: CD4+ contracting clones were found mainly in CM and EM, and CD8+ ones in EMRA.

The sequenced material came from PBMCs or a T cell subset sorted from them (not recorded which). The rearrangement joins TRBV4-1 to TRBJ1-6; D remains ambiguous. The receptor was isolated from a man younger than 30 who had mild COVID-19 (a few samples of this study predate the infection). Cell type and time point are not known. The CDR3 here is CASSQEVMTTHNSPLHF. Here the CDR3 DNA reads TGCGCCAGCAGCCAAGAGGTGATGACAACCCATAATTCACCCCTCCACTTT.